The 27 T cell receptor beta chains presented below share a single source sample, sequenced in a study of siplizumab effects on memory and regulatory T cells. Repertoires were generated with immunoSEQ multiplex PCR, while TCRdb's copy carries only in-frame clones and drops some. The sample lists approximately 100,000 clones; around 93% were seen once. The sample consisted of non-Treg CD4+ T cells sorted from blood. The receptors shown here come from a human donor in good health.

The V call is TRBV20-1, the J call TRBJ2-3; no definite D call. The CDR3 has 11 amino acids. Germline V gene data show CDR1 as DFQATT and CDR2 as SNEGSKA (reference sequence). The V end was cut by 3 bases, the J end by 6 bases, with 7 bases between. The CDR3 sequence: CSASFQDTQYF. The CDR3 coding sequence is TGCAGTGCTAGCTTCCAGGATACGCAGTATTTT.

This clone was detected once. V gene TRBV9 combines with J gene TRBJ2-2, with a weak D call TRBD2 (5 bases). Trimming took off 4 bases at V and 3 bases at J, with 13 bases between the two ends. This CDR3 comprises 15 residues. Germline V gives CDR1 SGDLS, CDR2 YYNGEE. CDR3 in DNA: TGTGCCAGCAGCCTTCTCCGGGGTGACACCGGGGAGCTGTTTTTT. As protein: CASSLLRGDTGELFF.

DNA for the CDR3: TGTGCCAGCAGCCTCGGCAGGGGGGACGAGCAGTACTTC. It codes for CASSLGRGDEQYF. The gene calls are TRBV7-2 and TRBJ2-7; possible D gene TRBD1, 7 bases. Trimming shortened V by 5 bases and J by 5 bases, and 13 bases separated the two germline ends. This CDR3 comprises 13 residues. Per the germline V gene, CDR1 is SGHTA and CDR2 is FQGNSA.

The chain uses TRBV12-5 and TRBJ1-1; D call uncertain. With 3 bases removed from V and 1 base from J, the gap between germline ends came to 15 bases. In germline, CDR1 is LGHNT, CDR2 FRNRAP. CDR3 length equals 16 residues. CDR3 sequence: CASGFTPREGNTEAFF. The CDR3 nucleotides read TGTGCTAGTGGTTTTACTCCAAGGGAGGGGAACACTGAAGCTTTCTTT.

This chain joins TRBV9 and TRBJ2-3, with 7 bases matching TRBD2. V was clipped by 0 bases and J by 1 base; unmatched bases: 2. Looked up from germline, CDR1 is SGDLS and CDR2 is YYNGEE. This CDR3 has 15 residues. CDR3 amino acids: CASSVGGGRTDTQYF. The CDR3 DNA reads as TGTGCCAGCAGCGTAGGCGGGGGACGCACAGATACGCAGTATTTT.

V and J are TRBV18 and TRBJ1-2; perhaps TRBD1 as D (6 bases). The V gene's germline CDR1 is KGHSH and CDR2 LQKENI. V was shortened by 8 bases and J by 4 bases, with 11 bases between the two germline ends. This CDR3 is built from 12 residues. The DNA for the CDR3 is TGTGCCAGCACCAGGGGTGGCTATGGCTACACCTTC. This gives the protein CASTRGGYGYTF.

The chain carries TRBV6-5 and TRBJ1-3; the D is unclear. The CDR3 totals 14 residues. Per germline, CDR1 MNHEY and CDR2 SVGAGI. The germline V and J ends were trimmed by 5 bases and 0 bases, with 8 bases remaining between them. CDR3 bases: TGTGCCAGCAGTAGGGCCTACTCTGGAAACACCATATATTTT. It translates to CASSRAYSGNTIYF.

J is TRBJ2-2 and V is TRBV19, with 7 bases that match TRBD1. The V gene end was trimmed by 3 bases and the J gene end by 6 bases; junction bases not matched to a gene: 10. CDR3 length: 16 residues. CDR1 and CDR2 from the germline V gene are LNHDA and SQIVND (reference sequence). CDR3 nucleotides: TGTGCCAGTAGTATCTCTAACAGGGGCTTAGCCGGGGAGCTGTTTTTT. Its protein product is CASSISNRGLAGELFF.

V is TRBV14 and J is TRBJ1-2, with a tentative D call TRBD1 (5 bases). This CDR3 contains 14 residues. V was clipped by 3 bases and J by 7 bases, with 15 bases between them. Germline V gene lookup returns CDR1 SGHDN and CDR2 FVKESK. The CDR3 loop reads CASSQQGGRFGYTF. Written as DNA, the CDR3 is TGTGCCAGCAGCCAGCAGGGTGGGCGATTTGGCTACACCTTC.

In this sample, this clone turned up once. This chain joins TRBV7-8 and TRBJ2-5; D may be TRBD1 (5 bases). V lost 2 bases and J lost 3, with 16 bases in between. Germline CDR1 reads SGHVS; CDR2 reads FQNEAQ. This CDR3 is built from 16 residues. The CDR3 nucleotides are TGTGCCAGCAGCTTACAACCGGGCCAGGGAAAAGAGACCCAGTACTTC. It translates to CASSLQPGQGKETQYF.

This clone was seen once. The chain links TRBV9 to TRBJ1-6, with D tentatively TRBD1 (5 bases). Trimming shortened V by 4 bases and J by 10 bases, and 12 bases separated the two germline ends. The CDR3 runs to 13 residues. Germline V gene data show CDR1 as SGDLS and CDR2 as YYNGEE. CDR3: CASSPTSGSPLHF. CDR3 nucleotides: TGTGCCAGCAGCCCCACGTCAGGGTCACCCCTCCACTTT.

This chain uses TRBV7-8 with TRBJ1-6; 8 bases map to TRBD1. V lost 5 bases, J lost 9 bases, and 6 bases stayed unmatched. The germline gives CDR1 SGHVS, CDR2 FQNEAQ. This CDR3 has 14 residues. The CDR3 here is CASSPQGVGSPLHF. CDR3 nucleotides: TGTGCCAGCAGCCCACAGGGGGTTGGTTCACCCCTCCACTTT. The variable domain in full, completed from reference TRBV7-8 and TRBJ1-6, reads GAGVSQSPRYKVAKRGQDVALRCDPISGHVSLFWYQQALGQGPEFLTYFQNEAQLDKSGLPSDRFFAERPEGSVSTLKIQRTQQEDSAVYLCASSPQGVGSPLHFGNGTRLTVT.

The V gene is TRBV6-1, the J gene TRBJ1-1, with D possibly matching TRBD1 (5 bases). The CDR3 sequence is 13 residues long. CDR1 and CDR2 from the germline V gene are MNHNS and SASEGT. Trimming took off 11 bases at V and 4 bases at J, with 17 bases between the two ends. In DNA, the CDR3 is TGTGCCGGAAAAGGGGAGGGGACCACTGAAGCTTTCTTT. It is translated as CAGKGEGTTEAFF.

The genes are TRBV19 and TRBJ2-3; tentative D call: TRBD1 (6 bases). This CDR3 is built from 17 residues. Germline-derived CDR1 and CDR2 are LNHDA and SQIVND (reference sequence). V was cut by 4 bases and J by 0 bases, with 17 bases left in between. CDR3 DNA: TGTGCCAGTAGTACCAGAAGGACAGTGACTAGCACAGATACGCAGTATTTT. It is translated as CASSTRRTVTSTDTQYF.

This clone was picked up one time. The V and J genes are TRBV13 and TRBJ2-3; 8 nucleotides line up with TRBD2. The CDR3 is made up of 19 amino acids. Trimming cost V 1 base and J 5 bases; bases outside gene matches: 17. The germline V gene has CDR1 PRHDT and CDR2 FYEKMQ (reference sequence). CDR3 sequence (DNA): TGTGCCAGCAGCTTAGTATACCTCGGCGGGGGGCCCCAAGGAGATACGCAGTATTTT. Its protein product is CASSLVYLGGGPQGDTQYF.

This clone has a single count. The chain couples TRBV11-2 to TRBJ1-4, with 8 nucleotides matching TRBD1. Looked up from germline, CDR1 is SGHAT and CDR2 is FQNNGV. The CDR3 is made up of 14 amino acids. With 3 bases clipped from V and 7 bases from J, the junction kept 4 bases outside the gene matches. The CDR3, as DNA: TGTGCCAGCAGCTTTCAGGGGGCGAGTGAAAAACTGTTTTTT. Amino acids: CASSFQGASEKLFF.

This rearrangement joins TRBV5-3 to TRBJ2-3, with 7 bases fitting TRBD1. TRBV5-3 is flagged as an ORF with uncertain function. The CDR3 consists of 15 residues. V lost 5 bases and J lost 2; bases outside the gene matches: 8. The CDR3 region has the DNA TGTGCCAGAAGTTATAGGGGGCTGGCCACAGATACGCAGTATTTT. Translating gives CARSYRGLATDTQYF.

The genes are TRBV7-9 and TRBJ1-2; a weak D match, TRBD1 (5 bases). Germline values: CDR1 SEHNR, CDR2 FQNEAQ (reference sequence). Trimming took 3 bases from V and 1 from J, leaving 12 bases between them. The CDR3 contains 15 residues. CDR3 nucleotide sequence: TGTGCCAGCAGCTTGATGTCGGGACTTAACTATGGCTACACCTTC. It translates to CASSLMSGLNYGYTF. Using reference TRBV7-9 and TRBJ1-2 for the parts outside the CDR3, the full variable domain is DTGVSQNPRHKITKRGQNVTFRCDPISEHNRLYWYRQTLGQGPEFLTYFQNEAQLEKSRLLSDRFSAERPKGSFSTLEIQRTEQGDSAMYLCASSLMSGLNYGYTFGSGTRLTVV.

The chain joins TRBV4-1 to TRBJ1-5; 12 nucleotides align to TRBD1. The length of the CDR3 is 16 residues. The germline gives CDR1 MGHRA, CDR2 YSYEKL. Trimming removed 3 bases from V and 4 bases from J; junction bases left unmatched: 4. The CDR3 is CASSQGQGAINQPQHF. The CDR3 nucleotides are TGCGCCAGCAGCCAGGGACAGGGGGCTATAAATCAGCCCCAGCATTTT.

The rearrangement uses TRBV14 and TRBJ1-1; D remains ambiguous. CDR1 and CDR2 from the germline V gene are SGHDN and FVKESK. CDR3 length: 16 amino acids. V was trimmed by 4 bases and J by 0 bases, leaving 15 bases between them. The CDR3 nucleotides are TGTGCCAGCAGCCTCTCGTCGTCTCGCATGAACACTGAAGCTTTCTTT. Its protein is CASSLSSSRMNTEAFF.

J is TRBJ2-1 and V is TRBV11-3, with D perhaps matching TRBD2 (5 bases). Germline lookup yields CDR1 SGHNT and CDR2 YENEEA. CDR3 size: 14 residues. Between the trimmed V and J ends, which lost 1 base and 4 bases, there was a span of 8 bases. DNA of the CDR3: TGTGCCAGCAGCTTAGCGGGGTATTACAATGAGCAGTTCTTC. Amino acid sequence: CASSLAGYYNEQFF.

The CDR3 is CASSFRTSGTDTQYF. The DNA of the CDR3 is TGTGCCAGCAGCTTTCGGACTAGCGGAACAGATACGCAGTATTTT. This chain links TRBV5-4 with TRBJ2-3; 10 positions match TRBD2. With 2 bases clipped from V and 3 bases from J, the junction kept 3 bases outside the gene matches. CDR3 length equals 15 residues. Per germline, CDR1 SGHNT and CDR2 YYREEE (reference sequence).

V gene TRBV9 combines with J gene TRBJ2-1, with D perhaps TRBD1 (6 bases). The CDR3 length is 13 residues. CDR1 and CDR2 from the germline V gene are SGDLS and YYNGEE. Trimming removed 0 bases from V and 6 bases from J, with 7 bases in between. CDR3 in amino acids: CASSVDRVNEQFF. The CDR3 nucleotides read TGTGCCAGCAGCGTAGACAGGGTCAATGAGCAGTTCTTC.

The chain links TRBV5-4 to TRBJ2-3, with 7 bases aligning to TRBD1. V trimming: 7 bases; J trimming: 3 bases; junction bases outside the gene matches: 11. The CDR3 consists of 15 residues. Germline V lookup: CDR1 SGHNT, CDR2 YYREEE (reference sequence). The CDR3 DNA reads TGTGCCAGCGGACGAGGCAGGGGGAAGACAGATACGCAGTATTTT. The encoded protein is CASGRGRGKTDTQYF.

The chain recombines TRBV2 with TRBJ2-7; the D gene could be TRBD1 or TRBD2 (6 bases each). Trimming pared 4 bases from V and 4 bases from J, leaving 17 bases between. The CDR3 has 15 residues. Germline CDR1 and CDR2: SNHLY and FYNNEI. This CDR3 reads CASSGEGGQIYEQYF. The CDR3 nucleotides are TGTGCCAGCAGTGGTGAAGGGGGGCAAATATACGAGCAGTACTTC.

The chain is built from TRBV9 and TRBJ2-5; the match to TRBD2 covers 9 bases. The V and J ends lost 2 bases and 5 bases, in that order; junction bases with no gene match: 10. CDR3 size: 16 residues. Per the germline V gene, CDR1 is SGDLS and CDR2 is YYNGEE. Written as DNA, the CDR3 is TGTGCCAGCAGCGTTGGTAGGCGGGGGGGCTTGGAGACCCAGTACTTC. Protein product: CASSVGRRGGLETQYF.

This clone was observed a single time. Within the sample, other DNA sequences also encode this same CDR3. V gene TRBV10-2 combines with J gene TRBJ2-5; D call uncertain. Trimming shortened V by 1 base and J by 5 bases, and 2 bases separated the two germline ends. The CDR3 is made up of 11 amino acids. CDR1 is WSHSY and CDR2 is SAAADI in the germline V gene. CDR3 in amino acids: CASSEWETQYF. The CDR3 DNA is TGCGCCAGCAGTGAGTGGGAGACCCAGTACTTC.